The next 4 T cell receptor beta chains were all read from a single sample in a study of OX40 agonist ivuxolimab in advanced cancers. Profiled with immunoSEQ multiplex PCR; TCRdb holds only in-frame clones, not every one. The data hold approximately 82,000 clones, with 75% to 90% observed a single time. Sequencing used CD4+ or CD8+ T cells sorted from blood, obtained in a trial of the OX40 agonist ivuxolimab. Receptor source: an adult with an advanced solid tumor such as melanoma, head and neck, liver or kidney cancer.

The rearrangement uses TRBV11-2 and TRBJ2-3; 9 nucleotides align to TRBD2. V was clipped by 1 base and J by 2 bases; unmatched bases: 7. The germline V gene has CDR1 SGHAT and CDR2 FQNNGV. The CDR3 covers 17 residues. CDR3: CASSLVQIAGVTDTQYF. Here the CDR3 DNA reads TGTGCCAGCAGCTTAGTCCAAATAGCGGGAGTCACAGATACGCAGTATTTT.

With respect to this clone: One junction end does not reproduce the germline sequence, and a read error may be involved. The chain recombines TRBV5-1 with TRBJ1-4, with D perhaps matching TRBD1 (5 bases). The CDR3 has 14 residues. CDR1 is SGHRS, CDR2 YFSETQ, per germline. CDR3 nucleotides: TGCGCCAGCAGTTTGGGACCGGTTAATGAAAAACTGTTTTTT. Translating gives CASSLGPVNEKLFF.

V and J are TRBV30 and TRBJ2-3, with D possibly TRBD1 on 5 matching bases. Trimming cost V 2 bases and J 0 bases, with 9 bases left between them. CDR3 length equals 14 residues. Germline assignment: CDR1 GTSNPN and CDR2 SVGIG (reference sequence). This CDR3 is CAWSSAGSTDTQYF. Here the CDR3 DNA reads TGTGCCTGGAGTTCTGCAGGGAGCACAGATACGCAGTATTTT. Supplemented by reference TRBV30 and TRBJ2-3, the full variable domain reads SQTIHQWPATLVQPVGSPLSLECTVEGTSNPNLYWYRQAAGRGLQLLFYSVGIGQISSEVPQNLSASRPQDRQFILSSKKLLLSDSGFYLCAWSSAGSTDTQYFGPGTRLTVL.

This chain uses TRBV10-3 with TRBJ2-5, with D possibly TRBD2 on 6 matching bases. The CDR3 is 15 amino acids. V gave up 3 bases and J gave up 1 base, with 12 bases separating them. Germline V gives CDR1 ENHRY, CDR2 SYGVKD. The CDR3 DNA is TGTGCCATCAGTGACCTCCTTAGCGGCCAAGAGACCCAGTACTTC. Translation gives CAISDLLSGQETQYF.